Below, 10 T cell receptor beta chains from the same sample are listed, as sequenced in a study of T cell responses to AZD1222 COVID-19 vaccine. The data were produced by immunoSEQ multiplex PCR, yet TCRdb's version contains in-frame clones alone and is incomplete. The repertoire holds 140,000 to 150,000 clones, about 91% seen once, with roughly 15% in the top ten. The material sequenced was peripheral blood, taken on day 0 of AZD1222 vaccination. The receptor set was obtained from an adult in good health.

The V gene is TRBV7-2, the J gene TRBJ1-2, with D unresolved. The CDR3 runs 15 residues. Germline V gives CDR1 SGHTA, CDR2 FQGNSA. V was cut by 3 bases and J by 3 bases, with 14 bases left in between. The CDR3 here is CASSLPKTGDYGYTF. DNA for the CDR3: TGTGCCAGCAGCTTGCCCAAAACCGGGGACTATGGCTACACCTTC.

V gene TRBV6-4 combines with J gene TRBJ1-2; possible D gene TRBD1, 6 bases. The CDR3 has 16 residues. Looked up from germline, CDR1 is MRHNA and CDR2 is SNTAGT. Trimming removed 6 bases at V and 2 bases at J, with 19 bases between. This CDR3 is CASSKLKGGINYGYTF. The CDR3 bases are TGTGCCAGCAGCAAACTCAAAGGGGGTATAAACTATGGCTACACCTTC.

This clone has a handful of counts. The chain couples TRBV5-6 to TRBJ1-5; no firm D call. CDR3 length equals 16 residues. The germline gives CDR1 SGHDT, CDR2 YYEEEE. The V end was cut by 4 bases, the J end by 0 bases, with 14 bases between. CDR3 sequence (DNA): TGTGCCAGCAGCGTTGGTCGCGCCTATAGCAATCAGCCCCAGCATTTT. Translating gives CASSVGRAYSNQPQHF. The variable domain in full, with the rest retrieved from reference TRBV5-6 and TRBJ1-5, is DAGVTQSPTHLIKTRGQQVTLRCSPKSGHDTVSWYQQALGQGPQFIFQYYEEEERQRGNFPDRFSGHQFPNYSSELNVNALLLGDSALYLCASSVGRAYSNQPQHFGDGTRLSIL.

This rearrangement joins TRBV5-1 to TRBJ1-1; D is possibly TRBD1 (5 bases). Germline CDR1 SGHRS, CDR2 YFSETQ. The CDR3 is made up of 15 amino acids. The V gene lost 3 bases and the J gene lost 10 bases, with 22 bases spanning the gap. The CDR3, as DNA: TGCGCCAGCAGCTGGGGACCAAGTGTGGAACCCGGAGCTTTCTTT. This sequence encodes CASSWGPSVEPGAFF. Full variable domain (outside the CDR3, taken from reference TRBV5-1 and TRBJ1-1): KAGVTQTPRYLIKTRGQQVTLSCSPISGHRSVSWYQQTPGQGLQFLFEYFSETQRNKGNFPGRFSGRQFSNSRSEMNVSTLELGDSALYLCASSWGPSVEPGAFFGQGTRLTVV.

The CDR3 loop is CASSSQLAGSTDTQYF. The CDR3 DNA reads TGTGCCAGCAGCTCCCAGTTAGCGGGGTCCACAGATACGCAGTATTTT. The V gene is TRBV7-9, the J gene TRBJ2-3; 8 bases map to TRBD2. The junction had 8 bases not matched to a gene; V was cut back by 4 bases and J by 2 bases. The CDR3 covers 16 residues. From germline, CDR1 is SEHNR and CDR2 FQNEAQ (reference sequence).

The J gene is TRBJ2-2, the V gene TRBV7-3, with TRBD2 identical over 7 bases. CDR3 length: 16 amino acids. Germline CDR1 reads SGHTA; CDR2 reads FQGTGA. Germline trimming cut 5 bases from V and 0 bases from J; bases unmatched to any gene: 6. The CDR3 DNA reads as TGTGCCAGCAGCCCTCGGGGGACTACGAACACCGGGGAGCTGTTTTTT. Its translation is CASSPRGTTNTGELFF. The full variable domain, completed using reference TRBV7-3 and TRBJ2-2, is GAGVSQTPSNKVTEKGKYVELRCDPISGHTALYWYRQSLGQGPEFLIYFQGTGAADDSGLPNDRFFAVRPEGSVSTLKIQRTERGDSAVYLCASSPRGTTNTGELFFGEGSRLTVL.

This chain joins TRBV19 and TRBJ1-1; D might be TRBD1 (5 bases). With 2 bases removed from V and 1 base from J, the gap between germline ends came to 11 bases. CDR3 length: 15 residues. Germline V gives CDR1 LNHDA, CDR2 SQIVND (reference sequence). The CDR3 DNA reads as TGTGCCAGTAGTATAATGGGGACTCCGAACACTGAAGCTTTCTTT. This codes for CASSIMGTPNTEAFF.

This clone was detected only once. The V gene is TRBV7-3, the J gene TRBJ1-5; D not certain. V was shortened by 0 bases and J by 6 bases, with 6 bases between the two germline ends. CDR1 is SGHTA, CDR2 FQGTGA, per germline. The CDR3 is 13 amino acids. The CDR3 DNA reads TGTGCCAGCAGCTTAACTGGGTCTCAGCCCCAGCATTTT. This translates into CASSLTGSQPQHF.

The chain carries TRBV7-8 and TRBJ2-3; 8 bases are shared with TRBD2. There are 19 residues in the CDR3. Unmatched junction bases numbered 20, after V lost 5 bases and J lost 4 bases. Germline CDR1 and CDR2: SGHVS and FQNEAQ. CDR3 loop: CASSRASSVVGSGADTQYF. Written as DNA, the CDR3 is TGTGCCAGCAGCCGAGCTTCATCGGTAGTGGGTAGCGGGGCAGATACGCAGTATTTT.

The V gene is TRBV14, the J gene TRBJ1-2; D is ambiguous. Germline CDR1 reads SGHDN; CDR2 reads FVKESK. Trimming stripped 0 bases from V and 2 bases from J, with 13 bases between. The CDR3 is 16 amino acids. The CDR3 loop reads CASSQEIRQLNYGYTF. The CDR3 DNA reads as TGTGCCAGCAGCCAAGAAATTAGGCAGCTAAACTATGGCTACACCTTC. Based on the CDR3 plus reference TRBV14 and TRBJ1-2, the full variable domain is EAGVTQFPSHSVIEKGQTVTLRCDPISGHDNLYWYRRVMGKEIKFLLHFVKESKQDESGMPNNRFLAERTGGTYSTLKVQPAELEDSGVYFCASSQEIRQLNYGYTFGSGTRLTVV.